This TCR beta chain was sequenced in a study of blood T cell repertoires in COVID-19. In the original workflow: Scientists estimated how many nucleated cells there were by amplifying reference gene primers. Only in-frame clones appear in the TCRdb table, and some are missing; sequencing was by immunoSEQ multiplex PCR. That table gives V, J and clone size, and the DNA gave D and trimming. Of 150,000 to 200,000 clones in the sample, about nine tenths were seen once. The germline V gene has CDR1 KGHDR and CDR2 SFDVKD. The trim removed 4 bases at V and 2 bases at J, leaving 3 bases unmatched. CDR3 size: 17 residues.

V usage is TRBV24-1 and J usage is TRBJ2-6, with TRBD1 identical over 11 bases. Specimen: peripheral blood. The sequence derives from a woman in her 70s with acute or convalescent COVID-19. Here the CDR3 DNA reads TGTGCCACCAGTGAGGACAGGGGGCGTCCTGGGGCCAACGTCCTGACTTTC. Protein: CATSEDRGRPGANVLTF.